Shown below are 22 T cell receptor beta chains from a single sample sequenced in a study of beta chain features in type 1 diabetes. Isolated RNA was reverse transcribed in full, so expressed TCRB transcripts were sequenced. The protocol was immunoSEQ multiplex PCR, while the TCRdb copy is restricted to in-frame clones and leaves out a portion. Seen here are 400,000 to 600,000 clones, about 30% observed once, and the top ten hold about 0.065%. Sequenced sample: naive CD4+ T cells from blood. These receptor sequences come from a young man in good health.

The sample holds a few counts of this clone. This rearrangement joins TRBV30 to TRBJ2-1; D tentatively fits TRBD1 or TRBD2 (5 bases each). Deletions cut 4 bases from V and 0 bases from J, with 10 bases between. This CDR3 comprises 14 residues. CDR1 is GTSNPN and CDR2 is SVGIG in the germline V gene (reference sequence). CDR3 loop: CAWNRGRSYNEQFF. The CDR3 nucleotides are TGTGCCTGGAACCGGGGCCGCTCCTACAATGAGCAGTTCTTC.

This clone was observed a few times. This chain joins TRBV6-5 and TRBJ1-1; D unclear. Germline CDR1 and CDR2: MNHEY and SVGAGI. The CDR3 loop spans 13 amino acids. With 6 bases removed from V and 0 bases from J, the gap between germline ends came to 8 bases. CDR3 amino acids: CASSLTLNTEAFF. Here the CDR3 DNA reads TGTGCCAGCAGCCTGACACTGAACACTGAAGCTTTCTTT.

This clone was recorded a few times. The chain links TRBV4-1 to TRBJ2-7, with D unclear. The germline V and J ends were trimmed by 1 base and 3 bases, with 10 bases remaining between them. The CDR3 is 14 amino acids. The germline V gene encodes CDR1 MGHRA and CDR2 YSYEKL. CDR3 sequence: CASSQGWANYEQYF. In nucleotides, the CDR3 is TGCGCCAGCAGCCAAGGGTGGGCCAACTACGAGCAGTACTTC.

CDR3 DNA: TGTGCCAGCAGCTTAGACAGGGGAAGGGGACCTTACAATGAGCAGTTCTTC. Its protein product is CASSLDRGRGPYNEQFF. The chain links TRBV7-9 to TRBJ2-1, with 7 bases lining up with TRBD1. The V segment lost 1 base and the J segment 4 bases; nucleotides outside the gene matches: 10. The CDR3 contains 17 residues. Per germline, CDR1 SEHNR and CDR2 FQNEAQ (reference sequence).

The CDR3 loop reads CASSGQSTGELFF. The CDR3 region has the DNA TGTGCCAGCTCGGGACAGAGCACCGGGGAGCTGTTTTTT. V usage is TRBV18 and J usage is TRBJ2-2, with 7 bases that match TRBD1. Trimming removed 6 bases from V and 4 bases from J; junction bases left unmatched: 2. The germline V gene has CDR1 KGHSH and CDR2 LQKENI. The CDR3 extends over 13 amino acids.

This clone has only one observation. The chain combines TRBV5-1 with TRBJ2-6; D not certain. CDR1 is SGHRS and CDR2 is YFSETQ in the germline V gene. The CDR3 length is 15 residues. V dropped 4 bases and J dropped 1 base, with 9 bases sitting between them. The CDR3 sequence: CASSGDPSGANVLTF. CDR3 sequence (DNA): TGCGCCAGCAGCGGCGACCCTTCTGGGGCCAACGTCCTGACTTTC. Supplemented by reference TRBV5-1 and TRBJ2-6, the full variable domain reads KAGVTQTPRYLIKTRGQQVTLSCSPISGHRSVSWYQQTPGQGLQFLFEYFSETQRNKGNFPGRFSGRQFSNSRSEMNVSTLELGDSALYLCASSGDPSGANVLTFGAGSRLTVL.

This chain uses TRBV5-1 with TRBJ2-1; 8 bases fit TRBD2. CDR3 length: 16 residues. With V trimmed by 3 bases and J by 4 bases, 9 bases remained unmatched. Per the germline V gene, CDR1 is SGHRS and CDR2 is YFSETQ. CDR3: CASSSDAGGAYNEQFF. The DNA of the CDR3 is TGCGCCAGCAGCTCGGATGCGGGAGGAGCATACAATGAGCAGTTCTTC. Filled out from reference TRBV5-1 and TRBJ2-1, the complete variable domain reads KAGVTQTPRYLIKTRGQQVTLSCSPISGHRSVSWYQQTPGQGLQFLFEYFSETQRNKGNFPGRFSGRQFSNSRSEMNVSTLELGDSALYLCASSSDAGGAYNEQFFGPGTRLTVL.

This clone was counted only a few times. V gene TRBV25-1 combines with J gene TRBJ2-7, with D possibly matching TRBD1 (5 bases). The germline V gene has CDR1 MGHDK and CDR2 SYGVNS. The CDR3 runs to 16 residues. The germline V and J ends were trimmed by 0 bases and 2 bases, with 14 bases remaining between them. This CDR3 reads CASSEYKARATYEQYF. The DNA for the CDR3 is TGTGCCAGCAGTGAATATAAAGCCAGGGCGACCTACGAGCAGTACTTC.

CDR3 in amino acids: CATSRTSGSWWQFF. The CDR3 DNA reads as TGTGCCACCAGTAGGACTAGCGGGAGCTGGTGGCAGTTCTTC. The chain couples TRBV15 to TRBJ2-1, with 13 nucleotides matching TRBD2. Germline V gives CDR1 LNHNV, CDR2 YYDKDF (reference sequence). The V gene end was trimmed by 6 bases and the J gene end by 12 bases; junction bases not matched to a gene: 8. The CDR3 runs 14 residues.

Here the CDR3 DNA reads TGTGCCAGCAGCGTCGCCTTGAACACTGAAGCTTTCTTT. Its translation is CASSVALNTEAFF. The chain uses TRBV7-2 and TRBJ1-1; D unclear. The germline V gene has CDR1 SGHTA and CDR2 FQGNSA. Trimming pared 5 bases from V and 0 bases from J, leaving 7 bases between. The CDR3 has 13 amino acids.

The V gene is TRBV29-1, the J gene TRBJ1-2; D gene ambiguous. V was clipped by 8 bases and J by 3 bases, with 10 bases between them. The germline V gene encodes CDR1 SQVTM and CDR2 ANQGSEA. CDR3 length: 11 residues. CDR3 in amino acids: CSLSGDYGYTF. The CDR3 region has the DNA TGCAGCCTGTCGGGTGACTATGGCTACACCTTC.

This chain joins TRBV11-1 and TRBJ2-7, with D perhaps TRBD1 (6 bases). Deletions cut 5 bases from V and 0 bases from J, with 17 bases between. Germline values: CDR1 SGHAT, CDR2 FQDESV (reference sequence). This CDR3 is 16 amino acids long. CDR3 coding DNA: TGTGCCAGCAGCCCCCGGGACACCAAGGGCTCCTACGAGCAGTACTTC. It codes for CASSPRDTKGSYEQYF.

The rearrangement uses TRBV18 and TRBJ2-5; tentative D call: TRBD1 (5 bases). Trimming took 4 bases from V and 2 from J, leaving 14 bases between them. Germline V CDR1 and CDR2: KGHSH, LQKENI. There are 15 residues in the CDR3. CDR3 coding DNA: TGTGCCAGCTCACTTGGCGACAGTAGGCAAGAGACCCAGTACTTC. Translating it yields CASSLGDSRQETQYF.

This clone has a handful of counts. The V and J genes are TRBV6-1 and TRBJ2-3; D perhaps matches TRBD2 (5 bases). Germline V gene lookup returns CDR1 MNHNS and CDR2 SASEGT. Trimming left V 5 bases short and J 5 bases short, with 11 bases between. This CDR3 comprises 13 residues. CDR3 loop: CASSKPSGDTQYF. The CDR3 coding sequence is TGTGCCAGCAGTAAACCAAGCGGAGATACGCAGTATTTT.

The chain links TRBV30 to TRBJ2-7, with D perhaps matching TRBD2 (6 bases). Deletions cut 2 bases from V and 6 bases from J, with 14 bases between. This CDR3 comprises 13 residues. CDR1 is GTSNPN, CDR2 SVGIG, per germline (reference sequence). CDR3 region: CAWSRDLTSEQYF. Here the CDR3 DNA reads TGTGCCTGGAGTCGGGACTTAACCTCCGAGCAGTACTTC.

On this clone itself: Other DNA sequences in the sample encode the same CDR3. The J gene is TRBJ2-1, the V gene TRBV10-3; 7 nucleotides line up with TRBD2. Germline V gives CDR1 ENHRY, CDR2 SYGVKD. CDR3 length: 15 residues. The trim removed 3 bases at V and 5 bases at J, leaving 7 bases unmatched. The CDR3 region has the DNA TGTGCCATCAGTGAAGGTCAGCGGGAAGACAATGAGCAGTTCTTC. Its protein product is CAISEGQREDNEQFF.

CDR3 residues: CASSLSTGQQETQYF. CDR3 nucleotide sequence: TGTGCCAGCAGCCTATCCACGGGACAGCAAGAGACCCAGTACTTC. This sequence joins TRBV4-2 and TRBJ2-5; TRBD1 aligns across 7 bases. J was trimmed by 2 bases and V by 4 bases; bases with no gene match: 7. Germline V gene lookup returns CDR1 LGHNA and CDR2 YNFKEQ. The CDR3 is made up of 15 amino acids.

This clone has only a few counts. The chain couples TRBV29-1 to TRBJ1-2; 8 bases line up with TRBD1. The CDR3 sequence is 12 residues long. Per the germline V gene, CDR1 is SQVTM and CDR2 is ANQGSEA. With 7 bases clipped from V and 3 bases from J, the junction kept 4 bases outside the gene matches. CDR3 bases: TGCAGCGCCGGGACAGGAGACTATGGCTACACCTTC. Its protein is CSAGTGDYGYTF.

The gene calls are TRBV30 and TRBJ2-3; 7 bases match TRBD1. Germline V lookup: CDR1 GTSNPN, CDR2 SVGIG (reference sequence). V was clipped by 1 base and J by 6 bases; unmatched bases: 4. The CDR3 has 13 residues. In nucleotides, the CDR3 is TGTGCCTGGAGTGGAGGACAGGCGGATACGCAGTATTTT. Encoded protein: CAWSGGQADTQYF. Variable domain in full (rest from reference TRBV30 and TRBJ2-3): SQTIHQWPATLVQPVGSPLSLECTVEGTSNPNLYWYRQAAGRGLQLLFYSVGIGQISSEVPQNLSASRPQDRQFILSSKKLLLSDSGFYLCAWSGGQADTQYFGPGTRLTVL.

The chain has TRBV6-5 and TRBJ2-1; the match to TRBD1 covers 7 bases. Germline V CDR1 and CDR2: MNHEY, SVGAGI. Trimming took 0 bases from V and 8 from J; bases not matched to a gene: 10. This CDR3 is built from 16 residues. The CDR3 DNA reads TGTGCCAGCAGTTACTCGGACAGGCTACGACACGATGAGCAGTTCTTC. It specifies CASSYSDRLRHDEQFF.

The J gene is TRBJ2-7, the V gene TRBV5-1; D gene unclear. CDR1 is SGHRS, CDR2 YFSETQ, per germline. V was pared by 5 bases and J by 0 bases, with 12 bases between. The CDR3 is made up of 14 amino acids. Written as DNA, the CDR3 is TGCGCCAGCAGGGCCCTCCGGAGCTCCTACGAGCAGTACTTC. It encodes CASRALRSSYEQYF. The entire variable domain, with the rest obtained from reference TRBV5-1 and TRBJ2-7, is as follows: KAGVTQTPRYLIKTRGQQVTLSCSPISGHRSVSWYQQTPGQGLQFLFEYFSETQRNKGNFPGRFSGRQFSNSRSEMNVSTLELGDSALYLCASRALRSSYEQYFGPGTRLTVT.

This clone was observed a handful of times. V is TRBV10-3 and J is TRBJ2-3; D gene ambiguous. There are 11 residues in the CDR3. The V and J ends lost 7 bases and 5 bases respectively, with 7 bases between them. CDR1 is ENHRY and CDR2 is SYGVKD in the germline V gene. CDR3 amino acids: CAITSRDTQYF. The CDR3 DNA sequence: TGTGCCATCACAAGCCGAGATACGCAGTATTTT.